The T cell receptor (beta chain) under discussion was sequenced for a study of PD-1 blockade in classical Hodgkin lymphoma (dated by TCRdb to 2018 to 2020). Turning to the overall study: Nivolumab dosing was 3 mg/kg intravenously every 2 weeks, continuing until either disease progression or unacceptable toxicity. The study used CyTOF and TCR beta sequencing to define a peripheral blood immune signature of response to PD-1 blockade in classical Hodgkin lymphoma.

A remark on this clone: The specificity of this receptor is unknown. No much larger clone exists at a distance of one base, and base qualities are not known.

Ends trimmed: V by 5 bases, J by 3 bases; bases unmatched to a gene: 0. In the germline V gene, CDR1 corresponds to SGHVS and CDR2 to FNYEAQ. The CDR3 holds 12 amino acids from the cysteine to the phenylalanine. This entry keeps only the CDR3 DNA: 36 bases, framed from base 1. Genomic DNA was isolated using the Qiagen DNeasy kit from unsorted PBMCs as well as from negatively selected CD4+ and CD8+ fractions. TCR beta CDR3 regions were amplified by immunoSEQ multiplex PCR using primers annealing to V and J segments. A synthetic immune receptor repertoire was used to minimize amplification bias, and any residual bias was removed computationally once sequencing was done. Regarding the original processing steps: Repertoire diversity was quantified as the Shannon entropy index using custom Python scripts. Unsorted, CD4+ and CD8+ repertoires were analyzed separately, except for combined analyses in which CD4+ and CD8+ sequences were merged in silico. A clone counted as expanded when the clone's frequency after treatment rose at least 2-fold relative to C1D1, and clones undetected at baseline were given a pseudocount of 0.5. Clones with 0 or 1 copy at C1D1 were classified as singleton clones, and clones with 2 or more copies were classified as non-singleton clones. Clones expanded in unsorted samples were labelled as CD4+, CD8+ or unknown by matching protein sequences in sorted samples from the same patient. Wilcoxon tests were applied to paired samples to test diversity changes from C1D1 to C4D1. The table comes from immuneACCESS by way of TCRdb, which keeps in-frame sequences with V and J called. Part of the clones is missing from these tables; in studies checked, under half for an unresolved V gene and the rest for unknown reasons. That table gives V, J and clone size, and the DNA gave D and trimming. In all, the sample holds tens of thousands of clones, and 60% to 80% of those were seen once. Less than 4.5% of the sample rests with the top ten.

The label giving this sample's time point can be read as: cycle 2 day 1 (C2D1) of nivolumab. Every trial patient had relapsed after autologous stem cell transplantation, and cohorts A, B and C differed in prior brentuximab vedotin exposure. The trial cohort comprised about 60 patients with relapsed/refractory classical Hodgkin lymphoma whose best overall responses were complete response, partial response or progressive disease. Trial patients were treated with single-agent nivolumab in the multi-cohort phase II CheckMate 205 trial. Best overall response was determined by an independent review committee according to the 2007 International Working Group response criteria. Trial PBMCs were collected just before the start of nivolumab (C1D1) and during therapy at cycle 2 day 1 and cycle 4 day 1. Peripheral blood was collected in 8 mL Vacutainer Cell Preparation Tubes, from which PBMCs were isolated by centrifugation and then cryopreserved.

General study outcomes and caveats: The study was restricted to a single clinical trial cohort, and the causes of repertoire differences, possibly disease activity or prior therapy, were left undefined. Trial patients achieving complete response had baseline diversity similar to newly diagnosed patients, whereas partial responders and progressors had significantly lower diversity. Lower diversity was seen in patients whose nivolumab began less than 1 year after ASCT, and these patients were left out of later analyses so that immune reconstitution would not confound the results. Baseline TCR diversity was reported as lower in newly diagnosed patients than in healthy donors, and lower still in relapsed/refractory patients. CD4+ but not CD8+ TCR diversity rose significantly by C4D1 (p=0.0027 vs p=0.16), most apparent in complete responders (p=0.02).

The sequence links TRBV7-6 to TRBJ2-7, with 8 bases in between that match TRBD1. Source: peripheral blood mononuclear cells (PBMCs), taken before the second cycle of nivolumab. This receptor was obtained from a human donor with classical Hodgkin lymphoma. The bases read TGTGCCAGCAGCGGGACAGGCTACGAGCAGTACTTC. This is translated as CASSGTGYEQYF. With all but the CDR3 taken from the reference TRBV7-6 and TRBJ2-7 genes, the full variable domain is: GAGVSQSPRYKVTKRGQDVALRCDPISGHVSLYWYRQALGQGPEFLTYFNYEAQQDKSGLPNDRFSAERPEGSISTLTIQRTEQRDSAMYRCASSGTGYEQYFGPGTRLTVT.